Sequencing of this T cell receptor beta chain was carried out in a study of graft-versus-host responses after intestinal transplantation. The study's findings and limits: GvH clones surfaced in recipient marrow, some emerging earlier in ileum or blood. Allograft graft-versus-host to host-versus-graft clonal ratios ran high in patients with graft-donor T cell macrochimerism. Peak circulating GvH clone levels tracked with early post-transplant HvG declines.

The repertoire was sequenced with immunoSEQ multiplex PCR; TCRdb's copy has only in-frame clones and lacks some. In the table there are tens of thousands of clones, roughly 92% of which are singletons. CDR3 length: 17 residues. Trimming cost V 5 bases and J 2 bases, with 20 bases left between them. On this clone: Its antigen is unknown.

The clonotype comes from a human patient who received an intestinal transplant, so some T cells may come from the graft donor. The specimen comprised bone marrow, sampled almost 750 days after intestinal transplantation. The V call is TRBV5-7, the J call TRBJ2-1, with D perhaps TRBD2 (5 bases). TRBV5-7 is classed as an ORF, of uncertain function. CDR3 loop: CASSFGPTETTYNEQFF. The CDR3 coding sequence is TGTGCCAGCAGTTTTGGACCCACCGAGACTACCTACAATGAGCAGTTCTTC.